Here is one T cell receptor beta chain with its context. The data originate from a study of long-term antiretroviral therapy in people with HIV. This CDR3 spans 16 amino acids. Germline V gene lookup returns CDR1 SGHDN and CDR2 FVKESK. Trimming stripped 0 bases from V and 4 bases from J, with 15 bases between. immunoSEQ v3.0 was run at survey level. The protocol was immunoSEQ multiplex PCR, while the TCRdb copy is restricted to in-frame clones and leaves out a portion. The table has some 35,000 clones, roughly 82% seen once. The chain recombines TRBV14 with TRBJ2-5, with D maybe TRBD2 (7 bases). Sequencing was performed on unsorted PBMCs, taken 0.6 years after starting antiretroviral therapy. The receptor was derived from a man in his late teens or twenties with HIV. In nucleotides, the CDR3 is TGTGCCAGCAGCCAAGAACTCGGGGGGCTTGGAGAGACCCAGTACTTC. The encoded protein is CASSQELGGLGETQYF.